This record concerns one T cell receptor (beta chain) sequence. V was trimmed by 3 bases and J by 4 bases, leaving 9 bases between them. Germline V gives CDR1 SGHNT, CDR2 YYREEE (reference sequence). The CDR3 runs 13 residues. The source of the sample is a study of T cells in Graves' hyperthyroidism and ophthalmopathy. Study in general: At initial diagnosis, before any treatment had begun, peripheral blood was obtained.

Amplified regions were TCR beta CDR3 sequences from RNA transcripts. During a first-round RT-PCR of the TCR CDR3, the HTBI primer set was used. Each CDR3 protein is one row after TCRdb ran MiXCR on the multiplex PCR reads. Of about 59,000 distinct CDR3 sequences in the sample, roughly half are singletons; the top ten hold 3.3%. This receptor was taken from a woman in her sixties with Graves' ophthalmopathy. The chain combines TRBV5-4 with TRBJ2-3; no clear D gene. The sequenced sample consisted of blood. The CDR3 loop reads CASSYTDADTQYF. CDR3 nucleotide sequence: TGTGCCAGCAGCTACACGGATGCAGATACGCAGTATTTT.